The source of this T cell receptor (beta chain) is a study of T-cell reconstitution after alpha-beta-depleted transplantation in children (dated by TCRdb to about 2016). Context from the whole study: Using TCR repertoire profiling, the study followed T-cell immune reconstitution in a quantitative way in children after TCRalphabeta/CD19-depleted allogeneic hematopoietic cell transplantation. Here is what the overall study found, with its caveats: The high TCRbeta diversity at day 60 in some patients was ascribed to recipient T cells and intrathymic progenitors that had survived conditioning. Over the following months the frequencies of hyperexpanded clones went down, and after one year T-cell counts and TCRbeta diversity were mostly credited to newly produced T cells. The apparently early alphabetaT-cell count recovery about two months after transplant was reportedly dependent on only several hundred rapidly expanded clones derived from non-depleted graft cells.

CDR1 and CDR2 are drawn from the germline V gene (reference sequence): WNHNN, SYGVQD. The CDR3 spans 13 residues, from the cysteine through the phenylalanine. The read is trimmed to its CDR3 DNA, 39 bases read in frame from base 1. V was cut back by 5 bases and J by 9 bases, leaving a gap of 11 bases between them. Libraries came from PCR. TCRdb shows the sequencer as Illumina HiSeq 2500. To normalize quantification of the TCRbeta repertoire, the TCR libraries were built with molecular barcoding that relied on unique molecular identifiers. TCRdb reran the public reads through fastp at Q25 and MiXCR, keeping productive beta chains. Every entry covers one CDR3 protein and lists the most common genes and DNA from its rows. The sample table contains more than 90,000 distinct CDR3 sequences; only one count was recorded for 10% to 13% of them. The ten largest account for 30% to 35% of the sample. In regard to this clonotype: The specificity of this receptor is unknown. No much larger clonotype is one base removed from it; base qualities were not supplied.

The meaning of the sample's treatment or condition label: allogeneic hematopoietic cell transplantation with graft depleted of TCRalphabeta T cells and CD19 B cells. The children who served as transplant recipients had been given grafts of TCRalphabeta/CD19-depleted allogeneic hematopoietic cells. The TCR originated in a boy aged 2 to 10 with acute lymphoblastic leukemia, due to receive a stem cell transplant. This chain joins TRBV10-1 to TRBJ1-6; the D gene is possibly TRBD1, with 6 bases matching. This specimen consisted of PBMCs, obtained before TCRalphabeta/CD19-depleted stem cell transplant. The base sequence is TGCGCCAGCAGTACAGGGCGAGGTTCACCCCTCCACTTT. Its translation reads: CASSTGRGSPLHF.